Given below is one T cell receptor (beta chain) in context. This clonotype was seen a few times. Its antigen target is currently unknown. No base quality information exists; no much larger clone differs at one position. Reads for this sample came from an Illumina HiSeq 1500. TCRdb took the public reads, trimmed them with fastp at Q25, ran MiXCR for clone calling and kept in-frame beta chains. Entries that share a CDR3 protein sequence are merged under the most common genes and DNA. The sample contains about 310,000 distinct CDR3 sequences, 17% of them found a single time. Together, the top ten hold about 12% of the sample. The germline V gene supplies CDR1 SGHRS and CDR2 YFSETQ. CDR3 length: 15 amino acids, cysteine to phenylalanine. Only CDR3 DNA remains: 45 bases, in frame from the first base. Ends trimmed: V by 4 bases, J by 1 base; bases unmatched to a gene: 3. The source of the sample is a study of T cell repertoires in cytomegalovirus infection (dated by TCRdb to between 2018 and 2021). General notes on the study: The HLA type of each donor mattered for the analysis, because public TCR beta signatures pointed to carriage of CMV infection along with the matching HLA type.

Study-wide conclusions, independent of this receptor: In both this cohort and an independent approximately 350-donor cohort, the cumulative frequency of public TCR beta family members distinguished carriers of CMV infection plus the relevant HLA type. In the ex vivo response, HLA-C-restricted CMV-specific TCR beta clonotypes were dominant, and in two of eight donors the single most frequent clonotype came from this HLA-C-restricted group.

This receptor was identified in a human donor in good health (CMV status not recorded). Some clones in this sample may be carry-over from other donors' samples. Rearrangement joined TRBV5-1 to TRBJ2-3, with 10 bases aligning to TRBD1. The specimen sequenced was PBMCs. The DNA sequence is TGCGCCAGCAGCCTTGGGACAGGGGGCACAGATACGCAGTATTTT. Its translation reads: CASSLGTGGTDTQYF.